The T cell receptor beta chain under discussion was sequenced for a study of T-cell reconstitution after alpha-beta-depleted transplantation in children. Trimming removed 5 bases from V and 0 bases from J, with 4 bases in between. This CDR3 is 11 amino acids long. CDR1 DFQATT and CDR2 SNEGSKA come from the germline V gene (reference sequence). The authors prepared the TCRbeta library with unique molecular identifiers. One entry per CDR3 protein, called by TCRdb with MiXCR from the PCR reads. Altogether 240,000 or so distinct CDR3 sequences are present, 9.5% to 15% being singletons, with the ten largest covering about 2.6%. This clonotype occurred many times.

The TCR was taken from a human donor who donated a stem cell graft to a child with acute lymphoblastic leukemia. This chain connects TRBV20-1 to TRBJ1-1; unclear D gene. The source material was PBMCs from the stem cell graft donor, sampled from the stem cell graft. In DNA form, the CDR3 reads TGCAGTGCTCCTATGAACACTGAAGCTTTCTTT. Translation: CSAPMNTEAFF.